The rows below give T cell receptor beta chains drawn from one sample of a study of cytomegalovirus exposure and HLA in healthy donors. Sequencing was performed with immunoSEQ multiplex PCR; in TCRdb, only in-frame clones are kept and a portion is missing. The sample has about 160,000 clones, approximately 80% seen once; the top ten hold about 13%. The sequencing input was PBMCs. The source of these receptors is a man aged 40-50 years in good health and CMV-seropositive. The CDR3 runs from the conserved cysteine through the conserved F or W. Each record gives: V gene, J gene, D gene, clone size, CDR3 DNA, CDR3 protein. D genes are given only for firm matches. Where a row states a size, it is once, few, many or the class of an expanded clone; other rows omit it.

TRBV5-1	TRBJ2-7	NA	NA	TGCGCCACTTACCTAAAGGGGACAACTTCCTACGAGCAGTACTTC	CATYLKGTTSYEQYF
TRBV5-1	TRBJ2-5	NA	NA	TGCGCCAGCAGCTTGTACGGGAGTTACGAGACCCAGTACTTC	CASSLYGSYETQYF
TRBV5-6	TRBJ1-5	NA	NA	TGTGCCAGCAGCTTAAGGGGCCCCAATCAGCCCCAGCATTTT	CASSLRGPNQPQHF
TRBV27	TRBJ2-2	TRBD2	NA	TGTGCCAGCAGTTCGGGGACTAGCGGGAGGGCCGGGGAGCTGTTTTTT	CASSSGTSGRAGELFF
TRBV13	TRBJ2-7	TRBD2	NA	TGTGCCAGCAGCCCAGGAAGACTAGCGGGACTCAACGAGCAGTACTTC	CASSPGRLAGLNEQYF
TRBV7-9	TRBJ2-2	NA	NA	TGTGCCAGCAGCTTAGAATTGAGTACCGGGGAGCTGTTTTTT	CASSLELSTGELFF
TRBV7-9	TRBJ2-1	NA	once	TGTGCCAGCAGCTTAGGGCTCCACAATGAGCAGTTCTTC	CASSLGLHNEQFF
TRBV4-1	TRBJ1-5	NA	NA	TGCGCCAGCAGCCAAGAAACGATCGAGGGAACCCAGCCCCAGCATTTT	CASSQETIEGTQPQHF
TRBV7-2	TRBJ2-7	NA	NA	TGTGCCAGCAGCTTAGGGACTTTCTACGAGCAGTACTTC	CASSLGTFYEQYF
TRBV5-4	TRBJ2-4	NA	NA	TGTGCCATCGCAACAGTGCCGGAAAACATTCAGTACTTC	CAIATVPENIQYF
TRBV7-8	TRBJ2-5	TRBD1	NA	TGTGCCAGCAGCTCAGACAGGGGGGGAGAGACCCAGTACTTC	CASSSDRGGETQYF
TRBV19	TRBJ2-5	TRBD2	NA	TGTGCCAGTAGTGCAATAGCGGGAGGGTTTCAAGAGACCCAGTACTTC	CASSAIAGGFQETQYF
TRBV29-1	TRBJ2-1	NA	NA	TGCAGCGTTGAAGATCTTGGGGGCTTTGAGCAGTTCTTC	CSVEDLGGFEQFF
TRBV6-5	TRBJ2-1	NA	once	TGTGCCAGCAGTTGGTGGGAGGTCTACAATGAGCAGTTCTTC	CASSWWEVYNEQFF
TRBV5-1	TRBJ2-7	TRBD2	few	TGCGCCAGCAGTACCTCGGGAGGCTACGAGCAGTACTTC	CASSTSGGYEQYF
TRBV5-1	TRBJ2-5	TRBD2	few	TGCGCCAGCAGCCCCCGACTAGCGGGTCAGGGGGAGACCCAGTACTTC	CASSPRLAGQGETQYF
TRBV6-6	TRBJ1-3	NA	NA	TGTGCCAGCAGCCCTGACTCGAATGGAAACACCATATATTTT	CASSPDSNGNTIYF
TRBV7-2	TRBJ1-2	TRBD1	NA	TGTGCCAGCAGCTGGGGAGGACAGGGGAACTATGGCTACACCTTC	CASSWGGQGNYGYTF
TRBV18	TRBJ2-7	TRBD2	NA	TGTGCCAGCTCACCCAATAGCGGGAGTTTCTACGAGCAGTACTTC	CASSPNSGSFYEQYF
TRBV7-8	TRBJ2-2	NA	NA	TGTGCCAGCAGCTTAGCTTGGCAGATTTCGAACACCGGGGAGCTGTTTTTT	CASSLAWQISNTGELFF
TRBV28	TRBJ2-5	TRBD2	NA	TGTGCCAGCAAACTAGCGGGAATGGAGACCCAGTACTTC	CASKLAGMETQYF
TRBV28	TRBJ2-3	NA	few	TGTGCCAGCCGAGGGACTAGCACAGATACGCAGTATTTT	CASRGTSTDTQYF
TRBV9	TRBJ2-5	NA	NA	TGTGCCAGCTCGCGGGGAACCCAAGAGACCCAGTACTTC	CASSRGTQETQYF
TRBV5-5	TRBJ1-1	TRBD1	once	TGTGCCAGCAGCTCGGACAGGGACACTGAAGCTTTCTTT	CASSSDRDTEAFF
TRBV5-4	TRBJ2-1	TRBD2	NA	TGTGCCAGCAGCAAGACTAGCGGGATCGAGGATGAGCAGTTCTTC	CASSKTSGIEDEQFF
TRBV7-9	TRBJ2-3	NA	few	TGTGCCAGCAGCTTAGTCCTCCCCGTCACAGATACGCAGTATTTT	CASSLVLPVTDTQYF
TRBV5-4	TRBJ1-3	NA	once	TGTGCCAGCAGCTTGAGGGGGGGCGCTGGAAACACCATATATTTT	CASSLRGGAGNTIYF
TRBV19	TRBJ2-2	TRBD2	NA	TGTGCCAGTAGTATTCAGGCTTTTAGCGGGAGCGGCGGGGAGCTGTTTTTT	CASSIQAFSGSGGELFF
TRBV7-9	TRBJ1-2	NA	NA	TGTTCCAGCAGAGGGGGAGAGGATGGCTACACCTTC	CSSRGGEDGYTF
TRBV28	TRBJ1-5	NA	NA	TGTGCCAGCAGCCGTCTGGGAGCGGGCAATCAGCCCCAGCATTTT	CASSRLGAGNQPQHF
TRBV5-4	TRBJ2-3	TRBD1	NA	TGTGCCAGCAGCTCACAGGGGGGCAGCACAGATACGCAGTATTTT	CASSSQGGSTDTQYF
TRBV9	TRBJ1-4	NA	NA	TGTGCCAGCAGCGTAGGATACAGGGTAAAGGAAAAACTGTTTTTT	CASSVGYRVKEKLFF
TRBV15	TRBJ2-1	NA	NA	TGTGCCACCAGCGGCAGGGGCACTAGCGTATTGTACAATGAGCAGTTCTTC	CATSGRGTSVLYNEQFF
TRBV5-6	TRBJ2-1	NA	NA	TGTGCCAGCCCTATCGCGGGGCCCTACCCTACCACCTTCTACAATGAGCAGTTCTTC	CASPIAGPYPTTFYNEQFF
TRBV6-6	TRBJ1-2	NA	NA	TGTGCCACCCTGGGAGGGGCCCGAGGCTACACCTTC	CATLGGARGYTF
TRBV4-2	TRBJ2-7	TRBD2	NA	TGTGCCAGCAGCCACCCGGGACTAGGCTCTCTCGAGCAGTACTTC	CASSHPGLGSLEQYF
TRBV7-2	TRBJ2-1	TRBD2	NA	TGTGCCAGCAGCCCGACGGGCGGGAGTCCGGTTGAGCAGTTCTTC	CASSPTGGSPVEQFF
TRBV2	TRBJ1-1	NA	NA	TGTGCCAGCAAACGGTACACTGAAGCTTTCTTT	CASKRYTEAFF
TRBV18	TRBJ2-2	NA	NA	TGTGCCAGCTCATCAAGGGCCGGGAGTTCGAACACCGGGGAGCTGTTTTTT	CASSSRAGSSNTGELFF
TRBV10-1	TRBJ2-7	NA	NA	TGCGCCAGCAGTGAAAGTCGGGACACCTACGAGCAGTACTTC	CASSESRDTYEQYF
TRBV5-5	TRBJ2-5	TRBD2	NA	TGTGCCAGCAGCTTGGGACTAGCGGGACTTGGGACCCAGTACTTC	CASSLGLAGLGTQYF
TRBV5-4	TRBJ1-2	NA	NA	TGTGCCAGCAGCGGCGGCGGGGGGTCCTTATACTATGGCTACACCTTC	CASSGGGGSLYYGYTF
TRBV6-5	TRBJ1-1	NA	NA	TGTGCCAGCCACAGGGCTAGCAGCGGCGCTGAAGCTTTCTTT	CASHRASSGAEAFF
TRBV11-1	TRBJ1-1	TRBD1	NA	TGTGCCAGCAGCGCCCCCCAGGGGGCGGTGACCGAAGCTTTCTTT	CASSAPQGAVTEAFF
TRBV11-2	TRBJ2-7	NA	NA	TGTGCCAGCACCCGGGTGGGTAGCTCCTACGAGCAGTACTTC	CASTRVGSSYEQYF
TRBV2	TRBJ2-1	TRBD2	NA	TGTGCCAGCAGTGCTAGCGGGGGGCAGCAGTTCTTC	CASSASGGQQFF